The entry below describes one T cell receptor beta chain. No antigen is known for it. This CDR3 is also generated by other DNA sequences in the sample. The method was immunoSEQ multiplex PCR; TCRdb's version includes in-frame clones alone and lacks a portion of them. The sample has 85,000 to 90,000 clones; more than 85% are singletons. The entry originates in a study of radiotherapy plus CTLA-4 blockade in lung cancer. The study's findings and limits: Following radiotherapy plus ipilimumab, tumor-derived TCR clones expanded in the blood.

CDR1 is LNHDA, CDR2 SQIVND, per germline (reference sequence). The CDR3 sequence is 14 residues long. The J segment lost 2 bases and the V segment lost 4 bases, leaving 3 bases of the junction unmatched. The chain uses TRBV19 and TRBJ1-2; TRBD1 agrees at 8 bases. Sequences were derived from peripheral blood, sampled from a patient treated with radiotherapy plus ipilimumab. The clonotype comes from a human donor with non-small cell lung cancer that progressed on radiotherapy plus ipilimumab. CDR3: CASSTRQGNYGYTF. The DNA for the CDR3 is TGTGCCAGTAGTACCAGACAGGGGAACTATGGCTACACCTTC.